Listed below are T cell receptor beta chains from one sample, sequenced in a study of shared T cell receptors in the human thymus. TCRdb's copy holds only in-frame clones and misses some; the assay was immunoSEQ multiplex PCR. The data show a few hundred thousand clones, roughly 94% seen once. Sequenced sample: thymocytes. These receptors all stem from a human donor. Both conserved end residues are part of each CDR3. The D gene is left open where the match is weak. The size of a clone is reported for some rows only, either as once, few or many, or as a class for expanded clones.

CDR3	DNA	J	size	D	V
CASSQDWIRSLVEQYF	TGCGCCAGCAGCCAAGATTGGATTCGGAGCCTTGTCGAGCAGTACTTC	TRBJ2-7	-	-	TRBV4-3
CASRLRDSAYNEQFF	TGTGCCAGCAGACTTAGGGACAGCGCCTACAATGAGCAGTTCTTC	TRBJ2-1	few	TRBD1	TRBV27
CASSPVPTGVTEAFF	TGTGCCAGTAGTCCCGTCCCGACAGGGGTCACTGAAGCTTTCTTT	TRBJ1-1	-	TRBD1	TRBV19
CASSEARTSPRYEQYF	TGTGCCAGCAGTGAAGCGCGAACTAGCCCCCGCTACGAGCAGTACTTC	TRBJ2-7	-	-	TRBV6-1
CASRGEGNTGELFF	TGTGCCAGCAGGGGAGAGGGGAACACCGGGGAGCTGTTTTTT	TRBJ2-2	-	-	TRBV2
CASSVEAWSYGYTF	TGTGCCAGCAGCGTAGAGGCCTGGTCCTATGGCTACACCTTC	TRBJ1-2	-	-	TRBV9
CASSLTDPGESDSNQPQHF	TGTGCCAGCAGTTTAACTGATCCAGGGGAGTCGGATAGCAATCAGCCCCAGCATTTT	TRBJ1-5	-	-	TRBV28
CASSRIDRGRGNEKLFF	TGCGCCAGCAGCCGGATCGATAGGGGGCGCGGTAATGAAAAACTGTTTTTT	TRBJ1-4	once	TRBD1	TRBV4-1
CASSLGGVNEQFF	TGTGCCAGCAGTTTGGGTGGCGTCAATGAGCAGTTCTTC	TRBJ2-1	-	-	TRBV28
CASSQEGGADEQYF	TGCGCCAGCAGCCAAGAGGGAGGGGCCGACGAGCAGTACTTC	TRBJ2-7	-	TRBD2	TRBV4-3
CASSRGGIYYEQYF	TGTGCCAGCAGCCGTGGGGGGATCTACTACGAGCAGTACTTC	TRBJ2-7	-	-	TRBV5-6
CASSLTGGKVMKQPQHF	TGTGCCAGCAGTTTGACGGGAGGGAAGGTGATGAAGCAGCCCCAGCATTTT	TRBJ1-5	-	-	TRBV27
CASSLAARLTAHYNEQFF	TGCGCCAGCAGCTTGGCCGCGAGACTGACTGCTCACTACAATGAGCAGTTCTTC	TRBJ2-1	-	-	TRBV5-1
CASSQVGGTSVYNEQFF	TGTGCCAGCAGCCAAGTTGGGGGGACTAGCGTCTACAATGAGCAGTTCTTC	TRBJ2-1	once	TRBD2	TRBV4-2
CASSPPYGLNTEAFF	TGTGCCAGCTCACCACCCTACGGCTTGAACACTGAAGCTTTCTTT	TRBJ1-1	-	-	TRBV18
CASSQTGTSVYNEQFF	TGTGCCAGCTCACAAACCGGGACTAGCGTCTACAATGAGCAGTTCTTC	TRBJ2-1	-	TRBD2	TRBV18
CAFVSIEQYF	TGTGCCTTTGTGTCTATCGAGCAGTACTTC	TRBJ2-7	-	-	TRBV19
CAWTGGRVWVNTEAFF	TGTGCCTGGACCGGGGGCAGGGTGTGGGTGAACACTGAAGCTTTCTTT	TRBJ1-1	few	-	TRBV30
CAISSTGVHLNYGYTF	TGTGCCATCAGTTCGACAGGCGTACACCTTAACTATGGCTACACCTTC	TRBJ1-2	-	-	TRBV10-3
CASSLDANTGELFF	TGTGCCAGCAGCTTAGATGCGAACACCGGGGAGCTGTTTTTT	TRBJ2-2	once	-	TRBV11-3
CASTPTAGLAHTDNEQFF	TGTGCCAGTACCCCAACTGCGGGACTAGCCCATACCGACAATGAGCAGTTCTTC	TRBJ2-1	-	TRBD2	TRBV27
CASSVLVPTGSGPRRTDTQYF	TGCGCCAGCAGTGTTCTCGTCCCGACAGGGTCTGGGCCACGTCGCACAGATACGCAGTATTTT	TRBJ2-3	-	TRBD1	TRBV10-2
CASSPDPGLGTDTQYF	TGTGCCAGCAGCCCAGACCCGGGACTAGGCACAGATACGCAGTATTTT	TRBJ2-3	-	TRBD2	TRBV7-9
CASSSGRRGDYGYTF	TGTGCCAGCAGCTCTGGCCGGCGGGGCGACTATGGCTACACCTTC	TRBJ1-2	-	-	TRBV7-3
CASSPGTGTEAFF	TGTGCCAGCTCACCCGGTACAGGGACTGAAGCTTTCTTT	TRBJ1-1	-	-	TRBV18
CASSSWRPGGKNTEAFF	TGCGCCAGCAGCTCATGGCGGCCAGGGGGGAAGAACACTGAAGCTTTCTTT	TRBJ1-1	-	TRBD1	TRBV5-1
CASSYRGGNIQYF	TGTGCCAGCAGTTACAGGGGGGGAAACATTCAGTACTTC	TRBJ2-4	-	-	TRBV6-5
CASSLPADREECEKLFF	TGTGCCAGCAGCTTACCCGCCGACAGGGAGGAGTGTGAAAAACTGTTTTTT	TRBJ1-4	-	TRBD1	TRBV7-9
CASSLMPYEQYF	TGTGCCAGCAGCTTGATGCCCTACGAGCAGTACTTC	TRBJ2-7	-	-	TRBV5-6
CASSLLRQGVNTEAFF	TGTGCCAGCAGTTTATTGCGACAGGGTGTGAACACTGAAGCTTTCTTT	TRBJ1-1	-	TRBD1	TRBV28
CASSLGLADSYEQYF	TGTGCCAGCAGTTTGGGACTAGCGGACTCCTACGAGCAGTACTTC	TRBJ2-7	-	TRBD2	TRBV28
CASSIIAGVGYEQYF	TGTGCCAGCAGTATCATAGCGGGAGTAGGTTACGAGCAGTACTTC	TRBJ2-7	-	TRBD2	TRBV27
CASRLDREDEKLFF	TGTGCCAGCAGGTTAGACAGGGAGGATGAAAAACTGTTTTTT	TRBJ1-4	once	TRBD1	TRBV27